This T cell receptor (beta chain) was documented in a study of human T cells and chemical hapten exposure. Study information: Each week of the roughly 23-week study, patients had diphenylcyclopropenone applied to the scalp.

There are 12 residues in the CDR3. The germline CDR1 and CDR2 sequences are SNHLY and FYNNEI. V lost 7 bases, J lost 4 bases, and 10 bases lay in between. Time point specified: pre-sensitization, week 0. The treatment denotes: therapeutic diphenylcyclopropenone sensitization with weekly scalp DPC. TCRdb passed the RACE reads through MiXCR, listing each CDR3 protein once. The profile covers about 260,000 distinct CDR3 sequences, with about 9% appearing a single time and less than 3% taken by the ten largest. This clonotype was observed a handful of times. The V call is TRBV2, the J call TRBJ1-1; the D gene is possibly TRBD1 (5 bases). The sample was whole blood, taken in connection with sensitization to the hapten diphenylcyclopropenone (DPC). The TCR comes from a middle-aged woman with alopecia areata. Some clones in this sample may be carry-over from other donors' samples. The CDR3 protein is CASNPTATEAFF. The CDR3 DNA reads TGTGCCAGCAACCCGACAGCCACTGAAGCTTTCTTT.